This TCR beta chain was sequenced for a study of T cells after somatic rescue of genetic block. Per the germline V gene, CDR1 is SGHTA and CDR2 is FQGNSA. V was shortened by 3 bases and J by 5 bases, with 7 bases between the two germline ends. There are 12 residues in the CDR3. Generated by immunoSEQ multiplex PCR, the TCRdb table keeps only in-frame clones and is missing some. The sample shows 50,000 to 60,000 clones, more than 90% of them seen only once. J is TRBJ2-5 and V is TRBV7-2, with D maybe TRBD2 (6 bases). Sequencing was performed on peripheral blood mononuclear cells (PBMCs). The receptor comes from a child younger than two. The CDR3 nucleotides are TGTGCCAGCAGCTTTCGGGGGGAGACCCAGTACTTC. Its translation is CASSFRGETQYF.